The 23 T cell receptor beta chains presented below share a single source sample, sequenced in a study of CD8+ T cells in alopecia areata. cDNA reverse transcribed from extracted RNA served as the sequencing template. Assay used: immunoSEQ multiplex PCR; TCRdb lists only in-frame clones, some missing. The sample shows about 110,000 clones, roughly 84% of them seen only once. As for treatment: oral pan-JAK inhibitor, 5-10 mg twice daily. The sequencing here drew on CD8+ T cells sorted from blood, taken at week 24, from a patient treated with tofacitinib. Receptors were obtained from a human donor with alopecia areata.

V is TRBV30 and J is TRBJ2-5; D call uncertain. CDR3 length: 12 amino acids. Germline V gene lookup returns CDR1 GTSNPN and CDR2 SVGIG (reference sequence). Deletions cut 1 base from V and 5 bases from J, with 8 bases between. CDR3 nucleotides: TGTGCCTGGAGTGACGCCCGGGAGACCCAGTACTTC. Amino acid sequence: CAWSDARETQYF.

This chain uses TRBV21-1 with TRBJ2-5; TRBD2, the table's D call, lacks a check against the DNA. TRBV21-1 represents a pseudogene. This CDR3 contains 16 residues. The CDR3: CASSNFGGTSEETQYF. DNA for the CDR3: TGTGCCAGCAGCAATTTCGGGGGAACGAGTGAGGAGACCCAGTACTTC.

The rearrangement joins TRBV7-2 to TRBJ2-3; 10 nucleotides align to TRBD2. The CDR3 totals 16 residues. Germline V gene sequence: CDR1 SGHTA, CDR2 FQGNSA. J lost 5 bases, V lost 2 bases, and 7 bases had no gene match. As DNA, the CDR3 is TGTGCCAGCAGCTTATCCCCTAGCGGGGGTTTAGATACGCAGTATTTT. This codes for CASSLSPSGGLDTQYF.

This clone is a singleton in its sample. The CDR3: CASSFTPSHEQYF. As DNA, the CDR3 is TGCGCCAGCAGCTTCACCCCTAGCCACGAGCAGTACTTC. This chain connects TRBV5-1 to TRBJ2-7, with a tentative D call TRBD2 (5 bases). The CDR3 contains 13 residues. V shed 2 bases and J shed 5 bases, with 11 bases lying between them. Germline V gives CDR1 SGHRS, CDR2 YFSETQ.

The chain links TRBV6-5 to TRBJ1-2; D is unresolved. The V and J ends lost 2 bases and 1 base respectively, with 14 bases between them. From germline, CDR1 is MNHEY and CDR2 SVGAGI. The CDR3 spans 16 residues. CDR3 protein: CASSYDGYGSNYGYTF. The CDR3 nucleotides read TGTGCCAGCAGTTACGATGGTTATGGCAGTAACTATGGCTACACCTTC.

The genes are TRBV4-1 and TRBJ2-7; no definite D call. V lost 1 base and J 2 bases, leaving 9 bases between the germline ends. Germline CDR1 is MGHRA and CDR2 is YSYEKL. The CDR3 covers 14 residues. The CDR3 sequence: CASSQGAQTYEQYF. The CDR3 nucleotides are TGCGCCAGCAGCCAAGGGGCTCAAACCTACGAGCAGTACTTC.

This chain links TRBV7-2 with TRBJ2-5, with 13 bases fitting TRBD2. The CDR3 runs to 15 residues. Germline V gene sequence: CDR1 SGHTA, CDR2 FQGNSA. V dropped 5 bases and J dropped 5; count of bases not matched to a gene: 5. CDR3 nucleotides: TGTGCCAGCAGCCCGGGGACTAGCGGGGTTGAGACCCAGTACTTC. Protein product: CASSPGTSGVETQYF. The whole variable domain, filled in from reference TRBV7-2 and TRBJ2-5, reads GAGVSQSPSNKVTEKGKDVELRCDPISGHTALYWYRQSLGQGLEFLIYFQGNSAPDKSGLPSDRFSAERTGGSVSTLTIQRTQQEDSAVYLCASSPGTSGVETQYFGPGTRLLVL.

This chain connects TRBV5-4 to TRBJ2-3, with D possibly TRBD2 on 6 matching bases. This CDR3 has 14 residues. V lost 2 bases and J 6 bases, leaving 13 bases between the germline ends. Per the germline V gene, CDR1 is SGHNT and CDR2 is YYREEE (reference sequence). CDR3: CASSFWGGGDTQYF. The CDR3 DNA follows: TGTGCCAGCAGCTTCTGGGGAGGTGGGGATACGCAGTATTTT.

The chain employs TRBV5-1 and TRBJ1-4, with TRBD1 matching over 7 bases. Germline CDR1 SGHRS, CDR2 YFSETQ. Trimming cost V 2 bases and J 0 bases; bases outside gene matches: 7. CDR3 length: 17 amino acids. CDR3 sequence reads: CASSLGQDDTTNEKLFF. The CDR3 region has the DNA TGCGCCAGCAGCTTAGGACAGGACGACACAACTAATGAAAAACTGTTTTTT. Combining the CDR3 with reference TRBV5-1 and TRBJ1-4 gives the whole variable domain KAGVTQTPRYLIKTRGQQVTLSCSPISGHRSVSWYQQTPGQGLQFLFEYFSETQRNKGNFPGRFSGRQFSNSRSEMNVSTLELGDSALYLCASSLGQDDTTNEKLFFGSGTQLSVL.

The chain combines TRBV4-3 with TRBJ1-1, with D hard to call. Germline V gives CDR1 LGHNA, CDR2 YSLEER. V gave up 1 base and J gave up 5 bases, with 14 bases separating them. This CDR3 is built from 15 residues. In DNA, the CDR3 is TGCGCCAGCAGCCAAGGCAGGTGGGAACCAACTGAAGCTTTCTTT. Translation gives CASSQGRWEPTEAFF.

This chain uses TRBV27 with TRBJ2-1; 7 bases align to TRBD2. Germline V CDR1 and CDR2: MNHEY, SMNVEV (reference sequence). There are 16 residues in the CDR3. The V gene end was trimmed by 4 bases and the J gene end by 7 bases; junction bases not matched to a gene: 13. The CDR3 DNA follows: TGTGCCAGCAGTTCTACCTTAGCGGGTCTGGGGAATGAGCAGTTCTTC. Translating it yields CASSSTLAGLGNEQFF.

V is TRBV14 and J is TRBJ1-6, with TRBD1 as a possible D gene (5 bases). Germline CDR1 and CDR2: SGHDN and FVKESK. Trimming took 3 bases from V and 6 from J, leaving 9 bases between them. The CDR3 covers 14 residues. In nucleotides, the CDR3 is TGTGCCAGCAGCCACCGACAGCGTAATTCACCCCTCCACTTT. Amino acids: CASSHRQRNSPLHF.

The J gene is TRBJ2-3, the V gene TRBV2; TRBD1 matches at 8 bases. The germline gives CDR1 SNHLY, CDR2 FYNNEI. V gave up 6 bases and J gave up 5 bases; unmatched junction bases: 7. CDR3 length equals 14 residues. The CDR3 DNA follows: TGTGCCAGCAGACCGCCGGACAGGGAAGATACGCAGTATTTT. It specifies CASRPPDREDTQYF.

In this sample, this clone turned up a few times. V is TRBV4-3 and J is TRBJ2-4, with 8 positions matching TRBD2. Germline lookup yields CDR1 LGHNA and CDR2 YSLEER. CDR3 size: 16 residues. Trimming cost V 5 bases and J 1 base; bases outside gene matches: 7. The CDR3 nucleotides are TGCGCCAGCAGCGCCAGTTTAGCGGGGGCCAAAAACATTCAGTACTTC. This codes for CASSASLAGAKNIQYF.

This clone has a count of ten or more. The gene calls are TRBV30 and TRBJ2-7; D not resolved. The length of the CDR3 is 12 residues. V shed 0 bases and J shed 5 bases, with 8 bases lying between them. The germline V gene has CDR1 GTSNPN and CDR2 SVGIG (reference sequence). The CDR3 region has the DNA TGTGCCTGGAGTGTAGGAGTGGACGAGCAGTACTTC. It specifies CAWSVGVDEQYF.

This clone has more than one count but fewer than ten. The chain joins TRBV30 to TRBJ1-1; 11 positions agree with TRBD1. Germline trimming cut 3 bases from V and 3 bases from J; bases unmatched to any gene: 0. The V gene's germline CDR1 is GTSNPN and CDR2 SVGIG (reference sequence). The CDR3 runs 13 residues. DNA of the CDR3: TGTGCCTGGAGGGGACAGGGGGACACTGAAGCTTTCTTT. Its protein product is CAWRGQGDTEAFF.

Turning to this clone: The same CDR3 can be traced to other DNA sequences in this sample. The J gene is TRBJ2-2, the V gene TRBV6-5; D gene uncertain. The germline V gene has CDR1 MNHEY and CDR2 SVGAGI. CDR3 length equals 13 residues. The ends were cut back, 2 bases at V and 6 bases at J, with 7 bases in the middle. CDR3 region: CASSYTGSGELFF. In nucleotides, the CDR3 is TGTGCCAGCAGTTACACCGGTTCCGGGGAGCTGTTTTTT.

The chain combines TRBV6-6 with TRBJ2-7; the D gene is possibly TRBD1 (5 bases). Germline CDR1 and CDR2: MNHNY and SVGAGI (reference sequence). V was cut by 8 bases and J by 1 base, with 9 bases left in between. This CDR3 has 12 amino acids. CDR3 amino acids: CASGAPSYEQYF. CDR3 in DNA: TGTGCCAGCGGGGCTCCATCCTACGAGCAGTACTTC.

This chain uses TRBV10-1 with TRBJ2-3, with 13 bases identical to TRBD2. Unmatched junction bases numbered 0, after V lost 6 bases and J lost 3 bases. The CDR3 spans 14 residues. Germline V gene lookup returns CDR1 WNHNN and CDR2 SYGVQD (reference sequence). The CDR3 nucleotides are TGCGCCAGCAGGACTAGCGGGGGGACAGATACGCAGTATTTT. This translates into CASRTSGGTDTQYF.

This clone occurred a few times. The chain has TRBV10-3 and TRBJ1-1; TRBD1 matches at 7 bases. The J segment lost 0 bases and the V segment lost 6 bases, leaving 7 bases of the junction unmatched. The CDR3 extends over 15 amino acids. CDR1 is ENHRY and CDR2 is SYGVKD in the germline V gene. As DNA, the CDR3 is TGTGCCATCAGGGACGGGGACAGATTGAACACTGAAGCTTTCTTT. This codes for CAIRDGDRLNTEAFF.

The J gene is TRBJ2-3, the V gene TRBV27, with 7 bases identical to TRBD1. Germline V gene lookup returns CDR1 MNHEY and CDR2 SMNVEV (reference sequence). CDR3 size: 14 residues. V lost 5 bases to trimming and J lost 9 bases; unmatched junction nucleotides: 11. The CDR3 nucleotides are TGTGCCAGCAGTCTAGGGACAGCAGGTGGGACGCAGTATTTT. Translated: CASSLGTAGGTQYF.

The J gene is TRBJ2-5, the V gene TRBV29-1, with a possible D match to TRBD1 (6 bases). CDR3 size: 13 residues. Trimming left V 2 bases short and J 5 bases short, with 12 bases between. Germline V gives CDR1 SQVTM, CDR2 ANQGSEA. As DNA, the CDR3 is TGCAGCGTTGAAACAGGGAGTTGGGAGACCCAGTACTTC. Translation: CSVETGSWETQYF.

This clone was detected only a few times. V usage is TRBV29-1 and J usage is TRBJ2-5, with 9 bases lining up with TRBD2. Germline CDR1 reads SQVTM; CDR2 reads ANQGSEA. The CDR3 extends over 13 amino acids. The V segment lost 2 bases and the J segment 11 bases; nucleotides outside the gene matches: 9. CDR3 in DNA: TGCAGCGTTGAAAGCGGGGGGTCGGGGGAGCAGTACTTC. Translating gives CSVESGGSGEQYF.